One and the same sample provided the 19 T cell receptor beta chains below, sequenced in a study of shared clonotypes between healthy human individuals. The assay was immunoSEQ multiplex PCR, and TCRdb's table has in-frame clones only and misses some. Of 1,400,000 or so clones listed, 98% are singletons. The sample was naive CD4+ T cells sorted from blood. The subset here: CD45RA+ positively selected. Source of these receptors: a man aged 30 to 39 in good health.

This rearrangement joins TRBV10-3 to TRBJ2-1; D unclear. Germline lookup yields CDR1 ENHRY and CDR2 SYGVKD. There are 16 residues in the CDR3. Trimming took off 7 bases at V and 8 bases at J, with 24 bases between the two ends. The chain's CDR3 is CAITNLPTRIGHEQFF. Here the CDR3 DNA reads TGTGCCATCACCAACCTTCCAACCAGAATTGGGCATGAGCAGTTCTTC.

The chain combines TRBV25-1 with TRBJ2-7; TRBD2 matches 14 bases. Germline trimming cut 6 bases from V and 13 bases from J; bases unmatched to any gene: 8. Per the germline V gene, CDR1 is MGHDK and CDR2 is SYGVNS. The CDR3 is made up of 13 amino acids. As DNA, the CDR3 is TGTGCCAGCAGCGACCCCGGGACTAGCGGGAGCTACTTC. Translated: CASSDPGTSGSYF.

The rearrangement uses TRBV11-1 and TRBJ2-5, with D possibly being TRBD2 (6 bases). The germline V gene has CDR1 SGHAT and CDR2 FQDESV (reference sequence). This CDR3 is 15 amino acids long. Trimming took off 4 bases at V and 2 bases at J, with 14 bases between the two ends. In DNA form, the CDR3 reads TGTGCCAGCAGCTGGGGGGTCGGGGGACAAGAGACCCAGTACTTC. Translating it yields CASSWGVGGQETQYF.

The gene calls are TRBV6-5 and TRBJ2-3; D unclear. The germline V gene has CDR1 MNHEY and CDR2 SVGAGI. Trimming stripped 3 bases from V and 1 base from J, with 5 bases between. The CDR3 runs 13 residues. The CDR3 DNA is TGTGCCAGCAGTTATATGGGCACAGATACGCAGTATTTT. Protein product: CASSYMGTDTQYF.

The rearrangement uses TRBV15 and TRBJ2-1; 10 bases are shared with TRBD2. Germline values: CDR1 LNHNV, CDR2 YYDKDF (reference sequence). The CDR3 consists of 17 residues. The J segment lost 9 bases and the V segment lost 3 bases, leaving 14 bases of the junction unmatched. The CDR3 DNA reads TGTGCCACCAGCAGGGGAGCGGGAGGGCCGAGGATGGGTGAGCAGTTCTTC. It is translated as CATSRGAGGPRMGEQFF.

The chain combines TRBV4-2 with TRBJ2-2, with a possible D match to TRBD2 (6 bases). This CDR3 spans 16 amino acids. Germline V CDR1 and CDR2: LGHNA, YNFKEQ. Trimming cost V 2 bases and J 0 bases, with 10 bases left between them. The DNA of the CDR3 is TGTGCCAGCAGCCAATATGCTAGCGCGAACACCGGGGAGCTGTTTTTT. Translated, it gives CASSQYASANTGELFF.

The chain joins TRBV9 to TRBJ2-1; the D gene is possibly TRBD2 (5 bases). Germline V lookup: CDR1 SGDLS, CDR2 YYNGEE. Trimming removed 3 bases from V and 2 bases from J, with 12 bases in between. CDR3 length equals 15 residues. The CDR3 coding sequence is TGTGCCAGCAGCGCAGTTCGGGGTCCCTACAATGAGCAGTTCTTC. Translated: CASSAVRGPYNEQFF.

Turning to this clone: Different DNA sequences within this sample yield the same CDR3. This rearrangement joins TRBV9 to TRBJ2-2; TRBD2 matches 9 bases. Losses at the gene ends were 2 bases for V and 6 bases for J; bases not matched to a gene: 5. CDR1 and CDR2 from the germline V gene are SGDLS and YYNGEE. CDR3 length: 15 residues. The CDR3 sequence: CASSVGGRASGELFF. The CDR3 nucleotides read TGTGCCAGCAGCGTCGGCGGGAGGGCCTCCGGGGAGCTGTTTTTT.

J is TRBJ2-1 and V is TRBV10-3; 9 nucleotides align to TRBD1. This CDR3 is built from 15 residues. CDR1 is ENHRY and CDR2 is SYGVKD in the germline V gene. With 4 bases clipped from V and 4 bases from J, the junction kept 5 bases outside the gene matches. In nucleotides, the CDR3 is TGTGCCATCAGTGGGACAGGGGATCGTTACAATGAGCAGTTCTTC. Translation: CAISGTGDRYNEQFF.

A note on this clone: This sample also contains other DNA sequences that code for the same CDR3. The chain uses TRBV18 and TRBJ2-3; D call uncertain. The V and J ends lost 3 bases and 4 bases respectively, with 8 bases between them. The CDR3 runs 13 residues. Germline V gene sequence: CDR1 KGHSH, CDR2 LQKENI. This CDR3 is CASSPLRADTQYF. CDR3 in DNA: TGTGCCAGCTCACCCCTCCGGGCAGATACGCAGTATTTT. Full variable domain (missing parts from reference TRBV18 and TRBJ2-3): NAGVMQNPRHLVRRRGQEARLRCSPMKGHSHVYWYRQLPEEGLKFMVYLQKENIIDESGMPKERFSAEFPKEGPSILRIQQVVRGDSAAYFCASSPLRADTQYFGPGTRLTVL.

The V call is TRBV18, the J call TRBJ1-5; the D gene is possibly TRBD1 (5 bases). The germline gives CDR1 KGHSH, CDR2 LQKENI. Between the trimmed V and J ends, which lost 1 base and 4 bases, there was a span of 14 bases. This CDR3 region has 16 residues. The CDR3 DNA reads TGTGCCAGCTCACCACAACCAGACAGCCTTAATCAGCCCCAGCATTTT. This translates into CASSPQPDSLNQPQHF.

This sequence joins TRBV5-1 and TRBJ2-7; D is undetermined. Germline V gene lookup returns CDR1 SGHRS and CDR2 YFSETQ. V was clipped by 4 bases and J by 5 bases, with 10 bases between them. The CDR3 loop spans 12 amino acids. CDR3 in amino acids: CASSAVADEQYF. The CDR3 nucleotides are TGCGCCAGCAGCGCGGTCGCGGACGAGCAGTACTTC.

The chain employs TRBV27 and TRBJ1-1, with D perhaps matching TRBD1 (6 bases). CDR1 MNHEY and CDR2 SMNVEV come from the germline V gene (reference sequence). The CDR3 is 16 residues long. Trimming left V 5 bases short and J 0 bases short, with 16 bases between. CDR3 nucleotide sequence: TGTGCCAGCAGTCGACTTATCGGGACAATGAACACTGAAGCTTTCTTT. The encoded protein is CASSRLIGTMNTEAFF.

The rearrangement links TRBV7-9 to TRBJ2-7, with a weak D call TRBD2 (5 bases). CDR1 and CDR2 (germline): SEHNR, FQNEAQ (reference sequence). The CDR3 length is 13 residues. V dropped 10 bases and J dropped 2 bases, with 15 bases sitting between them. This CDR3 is CATTGRAPYEQYF. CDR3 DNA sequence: TGTGCCACCACTGGGAGAGCACCCTACGAGCAGTACTTC.

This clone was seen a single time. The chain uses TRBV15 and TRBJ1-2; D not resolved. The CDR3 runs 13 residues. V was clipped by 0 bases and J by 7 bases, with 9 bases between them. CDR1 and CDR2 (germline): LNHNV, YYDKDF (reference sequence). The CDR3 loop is CATSRDRMGGYTF. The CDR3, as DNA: TGTGCCACCAGCAGAGACAGAATGGGTGGCTACACCTTC. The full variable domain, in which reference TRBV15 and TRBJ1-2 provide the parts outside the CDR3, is DAMVIQNPRYQVTQFGKPVTLSCSQTLNHNVMYWYQQKSSQAPKLLFHYYDKDFNNEADTPDNFQSRRPNTSFCFLDIRSPGLGDTAMYLCATSRDRMGGYTFGSGTRLTVV.

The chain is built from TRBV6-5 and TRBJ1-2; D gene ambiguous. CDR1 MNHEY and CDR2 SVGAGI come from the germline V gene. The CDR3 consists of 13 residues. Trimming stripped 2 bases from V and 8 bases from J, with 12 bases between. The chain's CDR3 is CASSYVRRGGYTF. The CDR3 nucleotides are TGTGCCAGCAGTTACGTCAGGCGAGGGGGCTACACCTTC.

The CDR3 DNA is TGTGCCAGCAGCCTCGGGACAGGTCAATTTAGAAACACCATATATTTT. Amino acid sequence: CASSLGTGQFRNTIYF. This rearrangement joins TRBV7-2 to TRBJ1-3; the match to TRBD1 covers 8 bases. Per germline, CDR1 SGHTA and CDR2 FQGNSA. CDR3 length: 16 amino acids. Trimming at V came to 5 bases and at J to 5 bases, leaving 11 bases not matched to a gene.

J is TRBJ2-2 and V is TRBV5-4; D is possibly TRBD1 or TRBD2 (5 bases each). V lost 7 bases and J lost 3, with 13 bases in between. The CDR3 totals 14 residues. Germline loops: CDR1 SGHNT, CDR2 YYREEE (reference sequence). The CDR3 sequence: CASGTPPDTGELFF. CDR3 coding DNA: TGTGCCAGCGGGACCCCCCCGGACACCGGGGAGCTGTTTTTT.

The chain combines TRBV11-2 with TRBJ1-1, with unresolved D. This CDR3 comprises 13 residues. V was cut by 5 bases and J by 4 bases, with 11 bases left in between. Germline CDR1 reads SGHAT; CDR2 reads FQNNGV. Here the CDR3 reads CASSPQTGTEAFF. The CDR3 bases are TGTGCCAGCAGCCCACAGACCGGCACTGAAGCTTTCTTT.